These T cell receptor beta chains were read from a single sample in a study of OX40 agonist ivuxolimab in advanced cancers. Assay used: immunoSEQ multiplex PCR; TCRdb lists only in-frame clones, some missing. In the table there are approximately 47,000 clones, about 90% of which are singletons. Sequencing was performed on CD4+ or CD8+ T cells sorted from blood, taken in a trial of the OX40 agonist ivuxolimab. All receptors derive from an adult with an advanced solid tumor such as melanoma, head and neck, liver or kidney cancer. Each CDR3 is given with its conserved first and last residue. The order of the fields is CDR3 length, D gene, J gene, V gene, clone size, CDR3 DNA, CDR3 protein. D genes are given only for firm matches. Clone size is shown for a subset of rows, as once, few, many or a class of expanded clone.

cdr3_length: 16; d_call: .; j_call: TRBJ2-2; v_call: TRBV9; clone_size: .; cdr3_nt: TGTGCCAGCAGCCCGGGGGGCGGGGGGAACACCGGGGAGCTGTTTTTT; cdr3_aa: CASSPGGGGNTGELFF
cdr3_length: 15; d_call: .; j_call: TRBJ1-5; v_call: TRBV19; clone_size: .; cdr3_nt: TGTGCCAGTAGTATATGGGGCGAGAGCAATCAGCCCCAGCATTTT; cdr3_aa: CASSIWGESNQPQHF
cdr3_length: 16; d_call: TRBD1; j_call: TRBJ1-4; v_call: TRBV5-4; clone_size: .; cdr3_nt: TGTGCCAGCAGCCCCGGGACAGGGGGCTGGGATGAAAAACTGTTTTTT; cdr3_aa: CASSPGTGGWDEKLFF
cdr3_length: 11; d_call: .; j_call: TRBJ2-7; v_call: TRBV7-9; clone_size: .; cdr3_nt: TGTGCCAGCACCACCATGAGCGAGCAGTACTTC; cdr3_aa: CASTTMSEQYF
cdr3_length: 13; d_call: .; j_call: TRBJ2-7; v_call: TRBV5-1; clone_size: .; cdr3_nt: TGCGCCAGCAGCAGGGGGTTGGGCTACGAGCAGTACTTC; cdr3_aa: CASSRGLGYEQYF
cdr3_length: 14; d_call: .; j_call: TRBJ2-3; v_call: TRBV7-3; clone_size: .; cdr3_nt: TGTGCCAGCAGCTTGGCGGGGTACACAGATACGCAGTATTTT; cdr3_aa: CASSLAGYTDTQYF
cdr3_length: 15; d_call: .; j_call: TRBJ2-3; v_call: TRBV7-9; clone_size: .; cdr3_nt: TGTGCCAGCAGCTTTCCCCGGGATCCGTCAGATACGCAGTATTTT; cdr3_aa: CASSFPRDPSDTQYF
cdr3_length: 12; d_call: .; j_call: TRBJ2-5; v_call: TRBV9; clone_size: .; cdr3_nt: TGTGCCAGCAGCCCGGGTTGGGACACCCAGTACTTC; cdr3_aa: CASSPGWDTQYF
cdr3_length: 17; d_call: .; j_call: TRBJ1-6; v_call: TRBV9; clone_size: .; cdr3_nt: TGTGCCAGCAGCCCCGGAGACAGTAGCTCCTATAATTCACCCCTCCACTTT; cdr3_aa: CASSPGDSSSYNSPLHF
cdr3_length: 14; d_call: .; j_call: TRBJ2-1; v_call: TRBV27; clone_size: .; cdr3_nt: TGTGCCAGCAGCCCCCTCGGGGCAAACAATGAGCAGTTCTTC; cdr3_aa: CASSPLGANNEQFF
cdr3_length: 14; d_call: .; j_call: TRBJ1-1; v_call: TRBV6-5; clone_size: .; cdr3_nt: TGTGCCAGCAGTTCAGCGGTCGTGCTGCAGGAGAAAAATTTT; cdr3_aa: CASSSAVVLQEKNF
cdr3_length: 15; d_call: .; j_call: TRBJ2-2; v_call: TRBV6-5; clone_size: .; cdr3_nt: TGTGCCAGCAGTTACTCGGTGGGAAACACCGGGGAGCTGTTTTTT; cdr3_aa: CASSYSVGNTGELFF
cdr3_length: 12; d_call: .; j_call: TRBJ2-7; v_call: TRBV13; clone_size: .; cdr3_nt: TGTGCCAGCAGCTTAGAGGGTTCCGAGCAGTACTTC; cdr3_aa: CASSLEGSEQYF
cdr3_length: 12; d_call: .; j_call: TRBJ1-5; v_call: TRBV4-3; clone_size: few; cdr3_nt: TGCGCCAGCAGCCCGGACGGGGTAGCCCAGCATTTT; cdr3_aa: CASSPDGVAQHF
cdr3_length: 15; d_call: .; j_call: TRBJ2-3; v_call: TRBV5-4; clone_size: .; cdr3_nt: TGTGCCAGCAGCTTGGTCCAGGGGGGAACAGATACGCAGTATTTT; cdr3_aa: CASSLVQGGTDTQYF
cdr3_length: 14; d_call: TRBD1; j_call: TRBJ2-7; v_call: TRBV27; clone_size: .; cdr3_nt: TGTGCCAGCAGTTTTGTACAGGGGGCAAGAGAGCAGTACTTC; cdr3_aa: CASSFVQGAREQYF
cdr3_length: 16; d_call: TRBD2; j_call: TRBJ2-3; v_call: TRBV27; clone_size: .; cdr3_nt: TGTGCCAGCAGTTTAGCGACTAGCGGGGGCACAGATACGCAGTATTTT; cdr3_aa: CASSLATSGGTDTQYF
cdr3_length: 13; d_call: .; j_call: TRBJ1-3; v_call: TRBV29-1; clone_size: .; cdr3_nt: TGCAGCGTTGTTGAGGAGTCTGGAAACACCATATATTTT; cdr3_aa: CSVVEESGNTIYF
cdr3_length: 15; d_call: TRBD1; j_call: TRBJ2-7; v_call: TRBV6-5; clone_size: .; cdr3_nt: TGTGCCAGCAGTTACTCCGACAGGGCGGTCAACGAGCAGTACTTC; cdr3_aa: CASSYSDRAVNEQYF
cdr3_length: 14; d_call: .; j_call: TRBJ1-2; v_call: TRBV28; clone_size: .; cdr3_nt: TGTGCCAGCAGTGCCGTTATGGGGTACTATGGCTACACCTTC; cdr3_aa: CASSAVMGYYGYTF
cdr3_length: 14; d_call: TRBD2; j_call: TRBJ2-1; v_call: TRBV27; clone_size: .; cdr3_nt: TGTGCCAGCAGTCCTCGGGGGGGCCGATATGAGCAGTTCTTC; cdr3_aa: CASSPRGGRYEQFF
cdr3_length: 15; d_call: .; j_call: TRBJ2-2; v_call: TRBV7-9; clone_size: .; cdr3_nt: TGTGCCAGCAGCGAATCGGCAGGGGGGAACGGGGAGCTGTTTTTT; cdr3_aa: CASSESAGGNGELFF
cdr3_length: 16; d_call: TRBD2; j_call: TRBJ2-5; v_call: TRBV7-3; clone_size: .; cdr3_nt: TGTGCCAGCAGCCCAATCCCTAGCGGGGGGAGAGAGACCCAGTACTTC; cdr3_aa: CASSPIPSGGRETQYF
cdr3_length: 16; d_call: TRBD2; j_call: TRBJ2-3; v_call: TRBV7-2; clone_size: .; cdr3_nt: TGTGCCAGCAGGGCCGGGACTAGTATTTTTGCAGATACGCAGTATTTT; cdr3_aa: CASRAGTSIFADTQYF
cdr3_length: 14; d_call: TRBD1; j_call: TRBJ2-7; v_call: TRBV27; clone_size: .; cdr3_nt: TGTGCCAGCAGTCCTGGGACAGGGGGGTACGAGCAGTACTTC; cdr3_aa: CASSPGTGGYEQYF
cdr3_length: 15; d_call: .; j_call: TRBJ2-7; v_call: TRBV2; clone_size: .; cdr3_nt: TGTGCCAGCCTCGGCTCGGGGGTGCTAACCTACGAGCAGTACTTC; cdr3_aa: CASLGSGVLTYEQYF
cdr3_length: 14; d_call: .; j_call: TRBJ2-7; v_call: TRBV6-1; clone_size: once; cdr3_nt: TGTGCCAGCACCGAATGGGCAGCCTCCTACGAGCAGTACTTC; cdr3_aa: CASTEWAASYEQYF
cdr3_length: 15; d_call: TRBD1; j_call: TRBJ1-1; v_call: TRBV27; clone_size: .; cdr3_nt: TGTGCCAGCAGTTTAGGGTCAGGGGGGAACACTGAAGCTTTCTTT; cdr3_aa: CASSLGSGGNTEAFF
cdr3_length: 12; d_call: .; j_call: TRBJ2-1; v_call: TRBV27; clone_size: .; cdr3_nt: TGTGCCAGCAGTTTATGGGGCAATGAGCAGTTCTTC; cdr3_aa: CASSLWGNEQFF
cdr3_length: 17; d_call: .; j_call: TRBJ1-2; v_call: TRBV9; clone_size: .; cdr3_nt: TGTGCCAGCAGCTCCGCCGGGACCGAGGTTATCCTCTATGGCTACACCTTC; cdr3_aa: CASSSAGTEVILYGYTF
cdr3_length: 17; d_call: TRBD1; j_call: TRBJ2-3; v_call: TRBV4-3; clone_size: .; cdr3_nt: TGCGCCAGCAGCCAAGATCTACGGGACAGGCTGACAGATACGCAGTATTTT; cdr3_aa: CASSQDLRDRLTDTQYF
cdr3_length: 18; d_call: .; j_call: TRBJ2-5; v_call: TRBV5-1; clone_size: .; cdr3_nt: TGCGCCAGCAGATCCCTTCTGGGTAGGGCGGTAGGGCAAGAGACCCAGTACTTC; cdr3_aa: CASRSLLGRAVGQETQYF
cdr3_length: 13; d_call: .; j_call: TRBJ1-2; v_call: TRBV7-3; clone_size: .; cdr3_nt: TGTGCCAGCAGCTTCTTGGGTGGGGAAGGCTACACCTTC; cdr3_aa: CASSFLGGEGYTF
cdr3_length: 14; d_call: .; j_call: TRBJ1-1; v_call: TRBV29-1; clone_size: .; cdr3_nt: TGCAGCGTGCAAGAGAGAGGGTCGGACACTGAAGCTTTCTTT; cdr3_aa: CSVQERGSDTEAFF
cdr3_length: 15; d_call: .; j_call: TRBJ2-7; v_call: TRBV28; clone_size: .; cdr3_nt: TGTGCCAGCAGTTTCCACCAGACAGCCGGCTACGAGCAGTACTTC; cdr3_aa: CASSFHQTAGYEQYF
cdr3_length: 16; d_call: TRBD2; j_call: TRBJ2-5; v_call: TRBV7-7; clone_size: .; cdr3_nt: TGTGCCAGCGGCGTGGGACTAGCGACTGCACGGGAGACCCAGTACTTC; cdr3_aa: CASGVGLATARETQYF
cdr3_length: 15; d_call: .; j_call: TRBJ2-3; v_call: TRBV5-1; clone_size: .; cdr3_nt: TGCGCCAGCAGCGGTATACAGGGTAGCACAGATACGCAGTATTTT; cdr3_aa: CASSGIQGSTDTQYF
cdr3_length: 17; d_call: .; j_call: TRBJ2-7; v_call: TRBV28; clone_size: .; cdr3_nt: TGTGCCAGCAGGAACCTACCCTTCCCGACAGATTCCTACGAGCAGTACTTC; cdr3_aa: CASRNLPFPTDSYEQYF
cdr3_length: 14; d_call: .; j_call: TRBJ1-1; v_call: TRBV5-1; clone_size: .; cdr3_nt: TGCGCCAGCAGCTTGGATCTGGTGAACACTGAAGCTTTCTTT; cdr3_aa: CASSLDLVNTEAFF
cdr3_length: 13; d_call: TRBD1; j_call: TRBJ2-7; v_call: TRBV28; clone_size: .; cdr3_nt: TGTGCCAGCAGTTTTGATGACAGGGGCGGGCAGTACTTC; cdr3_aa: CASSFDDRGGQYF
cdr3_length: 13; d_call: .; j_call: TRBJ1-5; v_call: TRBV6-5; clone_size: .; cdr3_nt: TGTGCCATCCGACATACTAGCAATCAGCCCCAGCATTTT; cdr3_aa: CAIRHTSNQPQHF
cdr3_length: 13; d_call: .; j_call: TRBJ2-5; v_call: TRBV5-1; clone_size: .; cdr3_nt: TGCGCCAGCAGAGAAAGGCCTCAAGAGACCCAGTACTTC; cdr3_aa: CASRERPQETQYF